The 29 T cell receptor beta chains in this list originate from one sample, sequenced in a study of read filtering for tumor transcriptome and immune sequencing. This library used roughly 370 ng RNA and molecular barcoded adaptors spanning alpha/delta and beta/gamma chains. MiXCR was run by TCRdb on the reads, yielding one entry per CDR3 protein. Of approximately 150,000 distinct CDR3 sequences in the sample, less than 15% were seen once. The sample consisted of a population of CD138-negative cells sorted from bone marrow. Every receptor here comes from a donor aged 40 or over with multiple myeloma.

This clonotype showed up many times. This rearrangement joins TRBV6-2 or TRBV6-3 to TRBJ2-7; D uncertain. The V end was cut by 2 bases, the J end by 5 bases, with 10 bases between. The germline gives CDR1 MNHEY, CDR2 SVGEGT. This CDR3 region has 13 residues. The CDR3 nucleotides are TGTGCCAGCAGTTACCATCCCCCGGACGAGCAGTACTTC. It specifies CASSYHPPDEQYF.

The sample holds many counts of this clonotype. This rearrangement joins TRBV7-2 to TRBJ2-1; 13 nucleotides agree with TRBD2. CDR1 and CDR2 (germline): SGHTA, FQGNSA. This CDR3 spans 17 amino acids. V gave up 1 base and J gave up 8 bases; unmatched junction bases: 8. The CDR3 DNA reads TGTGCCAGCAGCTTAGGCACTAGCGGGAGGGCCTTGGATGAGCAGTTCTTC. Translated, it gives CASSLGTSGRALDEQFF.

At least ten counts were recorded for this clonotype. The chain recombines TRBV29-1 with TRBJ2-2, with 7 bases aligning to TRBD1. CDR3 length: 14 amino acids. Germline V CDR1 and CDR2: SQVTM, ANQGSEA. Unmatched junction bases numbered 7, after V lost 6 bases and J lost 3 bases. This chain's CDR3 is CSVFPGTDTGELFF. Here the CDR3 DNA reads TGCAGCGTATTTCCCGGGACAGACACCGGGGAGCTGTTTTTT.

This clonotype has only a few counts. A much larger clone lies one base from this, so it may be a read error. The chain has TRBV10-3 and TRBJ2-1; D is perhaps TRBD2 (5 bases). The CDR3 has 15 amino acids. In germline, CDR1 is ENHRY, CDR2 SYGVKD. DNA of the CDR3: TGTGCCATCAGTGAATGGCTCCCGGGATACAGTGAGCAGTTCTTC. Translation gives CAISEWLPGYSEQFF.

As for this clonotype: Sequence at one end of the junction differs from germline and may be a read error. Here the CDR3 reads CASSLQGEATNEKLFF. The DNA for the CDR3 is TGTGCCAGCAGTCTACAGGGGGAGGCAACTAATGAAAAACTGTTTTTT. The chain employs TRBV10-3 and TRBJ1-4; 8 nucleotides agree with TRBD1. CDR1 ENHRY and CDR2 SYGVKD come from the germline V gene. This CDR3 contains 16 residues.

This clonotype was seen many times. This chain joins TRBV7-9 and TRBJ2-3, with 12 bases matching TRBD2. Germline V gene lookup returns CDR1 SEHNR and CDR2 FQNEAQ (reference sequence). The CDR3 contains 16 residues. The ends lost 6 bases at V and 3 bases at J; junction bases unmatched: 7. The CDR3, as DNA: TGTGCCAGCAGACCTCGGACTAGCGGGAAGACAGATACGCAGTATTTT. Translated, it gives CASRPRTSGKTDTQYF. The full variable domain, with the rest looked up from reference TRBV7-9 and TRBJ2-3, is DTGVSQNPRHKITKRGQNVTFRCDPISEHNRLYWYRQTLGQGPEFLTYFQNEAQLEKSRLLSDRFSAERPKGSFSTLEIQRTEQGDSAMYLCASRPRTSGKTDTQYFGPGTRLTVL.

This clonotype was seen at least ten times. The genes are TRBV20-1 and TRBJ2-1; 9 bases line up with TRBD1. The length of the CDR3 is 15 residues. Trimming cost V 2 bases and J 7 bases; bases outside gene matches: 9. The germline gives CDR1 DFQATT, CDR2 SNEGSKA (reference sequence). CDR3 protein: CSARLPWTGENEQFF. The CDR3 DNA reads TGCAGTGCTAGACTTCCTTGGACAGGGGAGAATGAGCAGTTCTTC.

In its sample, this clonotype was seen many times. The chain combines TRBV7-2 with TRBJ2-3; no reliable D call. The germline V and J ends were trimmed by 0 bases and 3 bases, with 7 bases remaining between them. The germline V gene encodes CDR1 SGHTA and CDR2 FQGNSA. This CDR3 contains 14 residues. CDR3 residues: CASSLALGTDTQYF. CDR3 DNA: TGTGCCAGCAGCTTAGCGCTGGGGACAGATACGCAGTATTTT.

The table lists this clonotype with a few counts. Given a far larger clone just one base away, this is likely a sequencing read error. J is TRBJ2-1 and V is TRBV7-2; D gene unclear. Per the germline V gene, CDR1 is SGHTA and CDR2 is FQGNSA. The CDR3 loop spans 14 amino acids. CDR3 in DNA: TGTGCCAGCAGCTTAGATGGGATCTACAATGAGCGGTTCTTC. It yields the protein CASSLDGIYNERFF.

Ten or more counts support this clonotype. The chain combines TRBV10-3 with TRBJ2-3; D is perhaps TRBD1 or TRBD2 (5 bases each). The V gene lost 6 bases and the J gene lost 0 bases, with 16 bases spanning the gap. This CDR3 has 16 residues. Per the germline V gene, CDR1 is ENHRY and CDR2 is SYGVKD. In DNA form, the CDR3 reads TGTGCCATCAGGAATACGGGACCGACTAGCACAGATACGCAGTATTTT. Protein product: CAIRNTGPTSTDTQYF.

The chain links TRBV5-6 to TRBJ1-1, with 8 positions matching TRBD1. Germline V gene sequence: CDR1 SGHDT, CDR2 YYEEEE. The CDR3 totals 16 residues. J gave up 6 bases and V 1 base, and 11 bases lay outside the gene matches. CDR3 bases: TGTGCCAGCAGCTTGAATGTAGGACAGGGTTTGCCTGAAGCTTTCTTT. Translated, it gives CASSLNVGQGLPEAFF.

This clonotype was observed many times. The chain couples TRBV14 to TRBJ2-1, with 9 bases aligning to TRBD2. V trimming: 5 bases; J trimming: 8 bases; junction bases outside the gene matches: 13. The V gene's germline CDR1 is SGHDN and CDR2 FVKESK. The CDR3 has 16 residues. CDR3: CASSFYAGGRGHEQFF. Written as DNA, the CDR3 is TGTGCCAGCAGCTTTTACGCGGGAGGGAGGGGCCATGAGCAGTTCTTC.

This clonotype was detected ten times or more. The CDR3: CATTSISGANVLTF. The CDR3, as DNA: TGTGCCACCACAAGTATCTCTGGGGCCAACGTCCTGACTTTC. The rearrangement joins TRBV15 to TRBJ2-6, with unresolved D. The germline V gene has CDR1 LNHNV and CDR2 YYDKDF (reference sequence). V was clipped by 7 bases and J by 0 bases, with 7 bases between them. CDR3 length equals 14 residues.

There are many counts of this clonotype. This chain connects TRBV6-2 or TRBV6-3 to TRBJ2-7, with 9 bases aligning to TRBD1. V lost 2 bases and J lost 3; bases outside the gene matches: 2. CDR1 is MNHEY and CDR2 is SVGEGT in the germline V gene. This CDR3 region has 14 residues. CDR3 coding DNA: TGTGCCAGCAGTTACAGACAGGGGGGCTACGAGCAGTACTTC. Encoded protein: CASSYRQGGYEQYF.

This clonotype was seen repeatedly, ten times or more. The chain links TRBV6-1 to TRBJ2-7, with D perhaps TRBD2 (6 bases). Between the trimmed V and J ends, which lost 7 bases and 0 bases, there was a span of 13 bases. The CDR3 length is 14 residues. Per germline, CDR1 MNHNS and CDR2 SASEGT. The CDR3 region is CASTSGVSSYEQYF. In DNA form, the CDR3 reads TGTGCCAGCACCTCGGGGGTTAGCTCCTACGAGCAGTACTTC.

In this sample, this clonotype turned up many times. The germline gene is not matched at one end of the junction; a read error may be the cause. V gene TRBV5-1 combines with J gene TRBJ1-1; no firm D call. Germline V gene sequence: CDR1 SGHRS, CDR2 YFSETQ. This CDR3 contains 9 residues. CDR3 protein: CASSPPLVF. The CDR3 DNA follows: TGCGCCAGCAGCCCGCCTTTGGTCTTT.

This clonotype appeared many times. V and J are TRBV7-9 and TRBJ1-5, with TRBD1 identical over 8 bases. V lost 5 bases to trimming and J lost 4 bases; unmatched junction nucleotides: 7. The CDR3 runs 15 residues. Germline loops: CDR1 SEHNR, CDR2 FQNEAQ (reference sequence). CDR3 protein: CASSLQGAANQPQHF. The CDR3 DNA reads as TGTGCCAGCAGCCTGCAGGGGGCGGCAAATCAGCCCCAGCATTTT.

This clonotype was counted many times. The CDR3 reads CASSLESSGPSYEQYF. The CDR3 DNA follows: TGTGCCAGCAGCTTGGAATCGTCCGGGCCGAGCTACGAGCAGTACTTC. J is TRBJ2-7 and V is TRBV5-5; no clear D gene. Trimming took off 0 bases at V and 3 bases at J, with 16 bases between the two ends. The CDR3 loop spans 16 amino acids. Germline CDR1 reads SGHKS; CDR2 reads YYEKEE (reference sequence).

This clonotype appeared many times. The gene calls are TRBV11-1 and TRBJ2-1; D unclear. Looked up from germline, CDR1 is SGHAT and CDR2 is FQDESV (reference sequence). The V end lost 2 bases, the J end lost 6 bases, and 8 bases lay between the germline ends. The CDR3 spans 13 residues. The CDR3 here is CASSLSTCNEQFF. In DNA, the CDR3 is TGTGCCAGCAGCTTATCCACCTGCAATGAGCAGTTCTTC.

This clonotype was picked up many times. The rearrangement links TRBV7-9 to TRBJ2-1, with D uncertain. With 5 bases removed from V and 6 bases from J, the gap between germline ends came to 11 bases. Germline V CDR1 and CDR2: SEHNR, FQNEAQ (reference sequence). The length of the CDR3 is 13 residues. The DNA of the CDR3 is TGTGCCAGCAGCGTCTCCCGTCCCAATGAGCAGTTCTTC. Amino acids: CASSVSRPNEQFF. Using reference TRBV7-9 and TRBJ2-1 for the parts outside the CDR3, the full variable domain is DTGVSQNPRHKITKRGQNVTFRCDPISEHNRLYWYRQTLGQGPEFLTYFQNEAQLEKSRLLSDRFSAERPKGSFSTLEIQRTEQGDSAMYLCASSVSRPNEQFFGPGTRLTVL.

On this clonotype: Given a far larger clone just one base away, this is likely a sequencing read error. The rearrangement joins TRBV7-9 to TRBJ2-1, with D perhaps matching TRBD1 (6 bases). The CDR3 sequence is 14 residues long. Germline lookup yields CDR1 SEHNR and CDR2 FQNEAQ (reference sequence). V lost 5 bases to trimming and J lost 6 bases, with 14 bases between them. In nucleotides, the CDR3 is TGTGCCAGCAGCCAAAGGGGGAAGGTCAATGAGCAGTTCTTC. This translates into CASSQRGKVNEQFF.

This clonotype was picked up many times. This chain joins TRBV3-1 and TRBJ2-7; 8 bases map to TRBD2. Per germline, CDR1 LGHDT and CDR2 YNNKEL (reference sequence). The CDR3 sequence is 16 residues long. Trimming removed 3 bases from V and 4 bases from J; junction bases left unmatched: 11. The CDR3, as DNA: TGTGCCAGCAGCCAGCCCCGGGGGGGCGTTTGGTACGAGCAGTACTTC. Translation: CASSQPRGGVWYEQYF.

This clonotype was seen at least ten times. The V call is TRBV9, the J call TRBJ1-5; possible D gene TRBD1, 5 bases. Deletions cut 0 bases from V and 3 bases from J, with 10 bases between. CDR1 SGDLS and CDR2 YYNGEE come from the germline V gene. CDR3 length: 15 residues. The CDR3 spells CASSVEGRVNQPQHF. CDR3 sequence (DNA): TGTGCCAGCAGCGTAGAAGGCAGGGTCAATCAGCCCCAGCATTTT.

This clonotype was counted many times. This rearrangement joins TRBV11-2 to TRBJ2-2, with D uncertain. This CDR3 contains 13 residues. Germline V gene sequence: CDR1 SGHAT, CDR2 FQNNGV. Trimming left V 8 bases short and J 1 base short, with 8 bases between. For the CDR3, the DNA is TGTGCCAGCTTCTCATGGAACACCGGGGAGCTGTTTTTT. It translates to CASFSWNTGELFF.

This clonotype appeared many times. The rearrangement uses TRBV7-9 and TRBJ2-1; 7 bases match TRBD2. Unmatched junction bases numbered 5, after V lost 4 bases and J lost 5 bases. The CDR3 extends over 14 amino acids. Germline lookup yields CDR1 SEHNR and CDR2 FQNEAQ (reference sequence). CDR3 residues: CASSSGGQHNEQFF. The DNA for the CDR3 is TGTGCCAGCAGCTCGGGAGGTCAACACAATGAGCAGTTCTTC.

On this clonotype: Given a much more abundant clone one base away, this may be a read error. The genes are TRBV6-1 and TRBJ2-3, with 9 bases fitting TRBD2. The CDR3 contains 16 residues. J gave up 2 bases and V 8 bases, and 11 bases lay outside the gene matches. Germline V gene sequence: CDR1 MNHNS, CDR2 SASEGT. The CDR3 here is CASGPAGGIPTDTQYF. As DNA, the CDR3 is TGTGCCAGCGGACCGGCGGGAGGGATCCCCACAGATACGCAGTATTTT.

This clonotype came up many times. The chain is built from TRBV4-2 and TRBJ2-3; D is possibly TRBD2 (6 bases). Germline CDR1 reads LGHNA; CDR2 reads YNFKEQ. The length of the CDR3 is 13 residues. Deletions cut 1 base from V and 4 bases from J, with 6 bases between. For the CDR3, the DNA is TGTGCCAGCAGCCAAGTAGCGGCAGATACGCAGTATTTT. As protein: CASSQVAADTQYF.

About this clonotype: This clone may be a read error of a much larger clone one base away. This sequence joins TRBV4-1 and TRBJ2-1; D possibly corresponds to TRBD2 (5 bases). Trimming removed 5 bases at V and 0 bases at J, with 8 bases between. This CDR3 has 14 residues. CDR1 and CDR2 (germline): MGHRA, YSYEKL. The CDR3 reads CASSGLLSYNEQFF. The CDR3 DNA follows: TGCGCCAGCAGCGGACTTCTCTCCTACAATGAGCAGTTCTTC.

Note on this clonotype: Given a much more abundant clone one base away, this may be a read error. The chain employs TRBV24-1 and TRBJ2-2; unclear D gene. CDR1 and CDR2 (germline): KGHDR, SFDVKD. This CDR3 spans 12 amino acids. The CDR3 region is CAASDYTGELFF. DNA for the CDR3: TGTGCCGCCAGTGACTACACCGGGGAGCTGTTTTTT.